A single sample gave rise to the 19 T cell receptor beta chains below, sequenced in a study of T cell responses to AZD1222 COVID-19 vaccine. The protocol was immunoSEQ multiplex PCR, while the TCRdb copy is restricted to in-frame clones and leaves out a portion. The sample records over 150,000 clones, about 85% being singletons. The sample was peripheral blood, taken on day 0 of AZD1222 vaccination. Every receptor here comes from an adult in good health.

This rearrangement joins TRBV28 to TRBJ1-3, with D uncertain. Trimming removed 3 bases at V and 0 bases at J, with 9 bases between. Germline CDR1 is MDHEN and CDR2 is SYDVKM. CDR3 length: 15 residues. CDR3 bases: TGTGCCAGCAGTTTGAGGAGGACCTCTGGAAACACCATATATTTT. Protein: CASSLRRTSGNTIYF.

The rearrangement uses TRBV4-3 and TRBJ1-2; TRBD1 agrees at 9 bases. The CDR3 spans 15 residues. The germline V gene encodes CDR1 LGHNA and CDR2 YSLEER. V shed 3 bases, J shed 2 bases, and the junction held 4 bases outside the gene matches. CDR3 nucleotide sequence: TGCGCCAGCAGCCACGCAGGGACAGGGAACTATGGCTACACCTTC. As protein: CASSHAGTGNYGYTF.

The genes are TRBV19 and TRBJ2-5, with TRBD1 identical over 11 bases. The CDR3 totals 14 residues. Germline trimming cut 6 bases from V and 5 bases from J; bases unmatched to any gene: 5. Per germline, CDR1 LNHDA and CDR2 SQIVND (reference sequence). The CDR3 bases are TGTGCCAGTAGCGGGACAGGGGGTAGGGAGACCCAGTACTTC. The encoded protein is CASSGTGGRETQYF.

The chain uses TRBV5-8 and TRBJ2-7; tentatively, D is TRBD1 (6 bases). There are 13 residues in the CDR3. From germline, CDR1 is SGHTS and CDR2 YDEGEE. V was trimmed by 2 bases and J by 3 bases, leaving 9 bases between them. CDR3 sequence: CASSFGQSYEQYF. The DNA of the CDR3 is TGTGCCAGCAGCTTCGGACAGAGCTACGAGCAGTACTTC. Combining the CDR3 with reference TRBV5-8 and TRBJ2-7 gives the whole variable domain EAGVTQSPTHLIKTRGQQATLRCSPISGHTSVYWYQQALGLGLQFLLWYDEGEERNRGNFPPRFSGRQFPNYSSELNVNALELEDSALYLCASSFGQSYEQYFGPGTRLTVT.

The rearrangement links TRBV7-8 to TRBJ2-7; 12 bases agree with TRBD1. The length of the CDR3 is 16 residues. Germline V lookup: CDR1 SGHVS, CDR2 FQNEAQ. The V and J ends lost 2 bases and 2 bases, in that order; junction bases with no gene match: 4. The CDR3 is CASSLFGTGGPYEQYF. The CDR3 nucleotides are TGTGCCAGCAGCTTATTTGGGACAGGGGGCCCCTACGAGCAGTACTTC.

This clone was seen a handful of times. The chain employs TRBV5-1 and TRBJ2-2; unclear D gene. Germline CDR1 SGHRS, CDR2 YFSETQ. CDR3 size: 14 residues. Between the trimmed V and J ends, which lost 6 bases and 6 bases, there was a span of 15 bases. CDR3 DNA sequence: TGCGCCAGCAACCCCGTGTACGATGCCGGGGAGCTGTTTTTT. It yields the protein CASNPVYDAGELFF.

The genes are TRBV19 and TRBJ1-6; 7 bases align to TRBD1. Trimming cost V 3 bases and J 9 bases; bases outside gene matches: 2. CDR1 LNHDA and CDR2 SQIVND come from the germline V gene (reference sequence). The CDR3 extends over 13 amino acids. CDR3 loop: CASSMGQLSPLHF. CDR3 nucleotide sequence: TGTGCCAGTAGTATGGGACAGCTTTCACCCCTCCACTTT.

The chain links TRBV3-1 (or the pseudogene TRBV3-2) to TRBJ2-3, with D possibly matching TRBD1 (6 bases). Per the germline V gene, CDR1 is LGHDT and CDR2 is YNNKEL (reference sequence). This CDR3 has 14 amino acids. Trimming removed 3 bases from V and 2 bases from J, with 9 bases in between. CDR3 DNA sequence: TGTGCCAGCAGCCAGGGGGCCGACACAGATACGCAGTATTTT. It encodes CASSQGADTDTQYF.

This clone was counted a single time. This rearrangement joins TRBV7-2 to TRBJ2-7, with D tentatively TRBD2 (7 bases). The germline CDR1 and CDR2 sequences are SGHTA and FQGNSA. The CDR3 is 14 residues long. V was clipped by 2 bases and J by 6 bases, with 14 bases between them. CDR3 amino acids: CASSLLRGALEQYF. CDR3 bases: TGTGCCAGCAGCTTACTTCGGGGGGCGCTCGAGCAGTACTTC.

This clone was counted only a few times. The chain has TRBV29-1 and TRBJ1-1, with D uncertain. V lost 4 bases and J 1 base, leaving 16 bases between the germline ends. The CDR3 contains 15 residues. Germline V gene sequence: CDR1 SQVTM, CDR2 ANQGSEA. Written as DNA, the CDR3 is TGCAGCGTTGTTTGGCACAGACTTAGGAACACTGAAGCTTTCTTT. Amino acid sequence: CSVVWHRLRNTEAFF.

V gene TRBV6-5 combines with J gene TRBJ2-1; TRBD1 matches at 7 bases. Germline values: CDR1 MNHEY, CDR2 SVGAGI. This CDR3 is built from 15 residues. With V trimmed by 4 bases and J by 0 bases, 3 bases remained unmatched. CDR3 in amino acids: CASSFSGGSYNEQFF. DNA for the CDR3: TGTGCCAGCAGTTTTTCAGGGGGCTCCTACAATGAGCAGTTCTTC.

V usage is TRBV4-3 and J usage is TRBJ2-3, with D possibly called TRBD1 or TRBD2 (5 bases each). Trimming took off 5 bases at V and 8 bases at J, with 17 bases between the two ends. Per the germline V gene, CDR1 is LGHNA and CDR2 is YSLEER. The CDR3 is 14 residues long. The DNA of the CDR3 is TGCGCCAGCAGCGTCCGGGACCAGCAGGGTACGCAGTATTTT. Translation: CASSVRDQQGTQYF.

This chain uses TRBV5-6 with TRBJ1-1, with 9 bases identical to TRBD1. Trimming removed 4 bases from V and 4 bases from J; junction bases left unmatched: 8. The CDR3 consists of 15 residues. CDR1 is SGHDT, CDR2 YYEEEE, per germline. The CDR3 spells CASSQTGGAGTEAFF. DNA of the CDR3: TGTGCCAGCAGCCAAACAGGGGGCGCGGGCACTGAAGCTTTCTTT.

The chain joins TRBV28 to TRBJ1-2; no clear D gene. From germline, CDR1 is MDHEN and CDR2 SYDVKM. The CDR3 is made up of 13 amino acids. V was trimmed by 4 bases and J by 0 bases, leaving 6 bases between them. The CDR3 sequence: CASSSPTNYGYTF. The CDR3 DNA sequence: TGTGCCAGCAGTTCTCCTACTAACTATGGCTACACCTTC.

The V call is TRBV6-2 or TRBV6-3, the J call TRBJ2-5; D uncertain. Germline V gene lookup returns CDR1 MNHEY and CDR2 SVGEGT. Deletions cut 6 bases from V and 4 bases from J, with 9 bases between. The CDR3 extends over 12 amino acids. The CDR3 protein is CASSLRRETQYF. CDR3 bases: TGTGCCAGCAGCCTACGCCGAGAGACCCAGTACTTC.

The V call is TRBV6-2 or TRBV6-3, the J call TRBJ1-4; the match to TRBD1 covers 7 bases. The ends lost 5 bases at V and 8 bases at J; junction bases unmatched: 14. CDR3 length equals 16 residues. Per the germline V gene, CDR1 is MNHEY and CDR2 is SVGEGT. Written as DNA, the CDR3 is TGTGCCAGCAGTCCGGGACAGCTCAACGTCGGCGAAAAACTGTTTTTT. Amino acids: CASSPGQLNVGEKLFF.

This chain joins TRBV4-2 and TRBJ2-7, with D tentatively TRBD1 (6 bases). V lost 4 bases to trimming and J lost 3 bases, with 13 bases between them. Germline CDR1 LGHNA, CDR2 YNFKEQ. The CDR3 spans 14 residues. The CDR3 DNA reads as TGTGCCAGCAGCCGTGGACAGCCCGGCTACGAGCAGTACTTC. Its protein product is CASSRGQPGYEQYF.

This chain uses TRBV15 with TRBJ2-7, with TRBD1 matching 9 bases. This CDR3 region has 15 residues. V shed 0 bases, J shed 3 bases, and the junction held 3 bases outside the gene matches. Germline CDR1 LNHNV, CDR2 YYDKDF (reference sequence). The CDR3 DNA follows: TGTGCCACCAGCAGAGATACAGGGGGCTTCTACGAGCAGTACTTC. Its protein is CATSRDTGGFYEQYF.

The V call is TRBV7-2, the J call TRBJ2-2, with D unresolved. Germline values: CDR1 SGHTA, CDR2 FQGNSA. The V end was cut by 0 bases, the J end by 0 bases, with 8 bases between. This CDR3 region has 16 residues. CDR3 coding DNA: TGTGCCAGCAGCTTAGCGGGCCACGCGAACACCGGGGAGCTGTTTTTT. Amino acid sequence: CASSLAGHANTGELFF.